This TCR beta chain was found in a study of graft-versus-host responses after intestinal transplantation. Study information: All recipients were transplanted with multivisceral, liver-intestinal, or isolated intestinal grafts.

Comment on this clone: Its antigen remains unknown.

Germline-derived CDR1 and CDR2 are SNHLY and FYNNEI. V was shortened by 8 bases and J by 4 bases, with 16 bases between the two germline ends. This CDR3 region has 14 residues. Libraries were prepared by immunoSEQ multiplex PCR; TCRdb keeps only in-frame clonotypes and omits some of them. Of about 64,000 clones listed, more than 85% are singletons. The chain uses TRBV2 and TRBJ2-3; TRBD1 is a possible D gene (6 bases). This clonotype was sampled from a human donor who was the organ donor for an intestinal transplant. The material was unstimulated CD8+ T cells sorted from spleen or lymph node cells, obtained before transplant. The CDR3 DNA reads TGTGCCAGCGGAAAGGCAGGGGAATCAGATACGCAGTATTTT. Encoded protein: CASGKAGESDTQYF.